One sample yielded the 11 T cell receptor beta chains listed below, sequenced in a study of blood T cell repertoires in COVID-19. The assay was immunoSEQ multiplex PCR, and TCRdb's table has in-frame clones only and misses some. The top ten clones hold roughly a sixth of a sample with roughly 200,000 clones, about 85% of them seen once. What was sequenced was PBMCs or T cells enriched from blood (not recorded which). These receptors were obtained from a man between 35 and 55 years old who had recovered from COVID-19.

The chain uses TRBV2 and TRBJ1-5, with no clear D. V gave up 4 bases and J gave up 6 bases, with 19 bases separating them. The CDR3 is made up of 16 amino acids. Germline V gives CDR1 SNHLY, CDR2 FYNNEI. The CDR3 here is CASSGLGSGRSQPQHF. DNA for the CDR3: TGTGCCAGCAGTGGTCTGGGATCGGGAAGGAGTCAGCCCCAGCATTTT.

The V call is TRBV24-1, the J call TRBJ2-5, with D maybe TRBD2 (5 bases). The V gene lost 4 bases and the J gene lost 1 base, with 9 bases spanning the gap. CDR1 and CDR2 from the germline V gene are KGHDR and SFDVKD. CDR3 length: 14 residues. The CDR3, as DNA: TGTGCCACCAGTGAGAGGGTTAGCCAAGAGACCCAGTACTTC. Amino acid sequence: CATSERVSQETQYF.

The CDR3 nucleotides read TGTGCCAGCAGTTTGGGGGAAGGGCGGGAGTGGTCCTACGAGCAGTACTTC. Translating gives CASSLGEGREWSYEQYF. The chain carries TRBV28 and TRBJ2-7; 7 bases are shared with TRBD2. Germline CDR1 is MDHEN and CDR2 is SYDVKM. The CDR3 length is 17 residues. J was trimmed by 1 base and V by 3 bases; bases with no gene match: 12.

V usage is TRBV29-1 and J usage is TRBJ2-7; 12 nucleotides agree with TRBD1. The CDR3 totals 17 residues. After removal of 4 bases from V and 9 bases from J, the junction contained 19 bases not matched to a gene. From germline, CDR1 is SQVTM and CDR2 ANQGSEA. This chain's CDR3 is CSVGNSVGDRGRLGQYF. The CDR3 bases are TGCAGCGTTGGCAACTCCGTCGGGGACAGGGGGCGGTTGGGGCAGTACTTC.

V and J are TRBV29-1 and TRBJ2-1, with 9 bases matching TRBD1. CDR1 SQVTM and CDR2 ANQGSEA come from the germline V gene. The CDR3 length is 16 residues. After removal of 4 bases from V and 4 bases from J, the junction contained 11 bases not matched to a gene. The CDR3 region is CSVAGTGGGRYNEQFF. CDR3 sequence (DNA): TGCAGCGTTGCGGGCACAGGGGGCGGGCGATACAATGAGCAGTTCTTC.

J is TRBJ1-1 and V is TRBV25-1; D might be TRBD1 (5 bases). The germline V and J ends were trimmed by 7 bases and 4 bases, with 10 bases remaining between them. The CDR3 covers 12 residues. Germline CDR1 and CDR2: MGHDK and SYGVNS. In DNA, the CDR3 is TGTGCCAGCAAGTTCGACAGCACTGAAGCTTTCTTT. Translating it yields CASKFDSTEAFF. The variable domain in full, with the rest retrieved from reference TRBV25-1 and TRBJ1-1, is EADIYQTPRYLVIGTGKKITLECSQTMGHDKMYWYQQDPGMELHLIHYSYGVNSTEKGDLSSESTVSRIRTEHFPLTLESARPSHTSQYLCASKFDSTEAFFGQGTRLTVV.

V is TRBV9 and J is TRBJ1-1, with a tentative D call TRBD1 (5 bases). With 0 bases removed from V and 5 bases from J, the gap between germline ends came to 14 bases. The germline V gene has CDR1 SGDLS and CDR2 YYNGEE. This CDR3 is 15 amino acids long. The CDR3 region has the DNA TGTGCCAGCAGCGTAGTCTCAGGGATGGGAACTGAAGCTTTCTTT. Residues: CASSVVSGMGTEAFF.

The chain combines TRBV4-3 with TRBJ2-7, with TRBD1 matching over 8 bases. This CDR3 is built from 16 residues. V lost 2 bases, J lost 2 bases, and 8 bases stayed unmatched. Germline CDR1 and CDR2: LGHNA and YSLEER. The CDR3: CASSQNQGAYTYEQYF. The CDR3 DNA follows: TGCGCCAGCAGCCAAAACCAGGGGGCATATACCTACGAGCAGTACTTC.

The V call is TRBV5-4, the J call TRBJ1-2; D is perhaps TRBD1 (5 bases). The CDR3 loop spans 15 amino acids. V lost 3 bases, J lost 7 bases, and 19 bases lay in between. Germline CDR1 reads SGHNT; CDR2 reads YYREEE (reference sequence). The CDR3 DNA follows: TGTGCCAGCAGCTGGGGGATGGAGGGCTCCGCTGGCTACACCTTC. Its protein is CASSWGMEGSAGYTF.

V is TRBV6-5 and J is TRBJ2-7; tentatively, D is TRBD1 (5 bases). From germline, CDR1 is MNHEY and CDR2 SVGAGI. This CDR3 has 13 amino acids. Trimming took 5 bases from V and 3 from J, leaving 11 bases between them. Written as DNA, the CDR3 is TGTGCCAGCAGTACCTCGGACATCTACGAGCAGTACTTC. Its translation is CASSTSDIYEQYF.

The chain uses TRBV11-3 and TRBJ2-1, with D perhaps TRBD1 (5 bases). Germline V CDR1 and CDR2: SGHNT, YENEEA. The CDR3 covers 15 residues. Trimming cost V 6 bases and J 7 bases, with 19 bases left between them. DNA of the CDR3: TGTGCCAGCAGTTCCAGGGTGACCTCAGGGAATGAGCAGTTCTTC. As protein: CASSSRVTSGNEQFF.